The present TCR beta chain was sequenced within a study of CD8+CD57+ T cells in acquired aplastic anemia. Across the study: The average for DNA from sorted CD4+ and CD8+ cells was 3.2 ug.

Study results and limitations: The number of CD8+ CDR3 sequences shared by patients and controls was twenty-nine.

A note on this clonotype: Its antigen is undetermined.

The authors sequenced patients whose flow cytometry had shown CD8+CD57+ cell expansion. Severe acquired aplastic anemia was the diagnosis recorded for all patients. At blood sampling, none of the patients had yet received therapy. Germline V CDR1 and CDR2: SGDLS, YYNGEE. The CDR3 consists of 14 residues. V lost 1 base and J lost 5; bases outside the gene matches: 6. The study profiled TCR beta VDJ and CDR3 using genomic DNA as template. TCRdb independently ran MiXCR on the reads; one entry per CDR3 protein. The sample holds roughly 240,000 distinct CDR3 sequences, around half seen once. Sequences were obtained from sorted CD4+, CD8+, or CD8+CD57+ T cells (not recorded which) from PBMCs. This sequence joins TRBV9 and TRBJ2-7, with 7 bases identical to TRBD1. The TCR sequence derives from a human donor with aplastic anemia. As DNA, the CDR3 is TGTGCCAGCAGCGTAACCTTCACAGGGGACGAGCAGTACTTC. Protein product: CASSVTFTGDEQYF.